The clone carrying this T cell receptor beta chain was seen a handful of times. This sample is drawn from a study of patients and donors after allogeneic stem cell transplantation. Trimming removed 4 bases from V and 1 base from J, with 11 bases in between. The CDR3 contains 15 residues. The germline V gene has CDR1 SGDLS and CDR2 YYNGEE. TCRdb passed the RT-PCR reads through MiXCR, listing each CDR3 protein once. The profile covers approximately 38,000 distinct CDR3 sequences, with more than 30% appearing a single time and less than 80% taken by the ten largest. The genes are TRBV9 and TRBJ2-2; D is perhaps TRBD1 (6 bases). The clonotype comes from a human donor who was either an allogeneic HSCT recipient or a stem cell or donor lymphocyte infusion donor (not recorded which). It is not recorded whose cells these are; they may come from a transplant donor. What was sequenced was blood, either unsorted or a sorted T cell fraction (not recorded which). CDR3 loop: CASSRWGRNTGELFF. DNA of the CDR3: TGTGCCAGCAGCCGCTGGGGGCGGAACACCGGGGAGCTGTTTTTT. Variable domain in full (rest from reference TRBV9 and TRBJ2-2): DSGVTQTPKHLITATGQRVTLRCSPRSGDLSVYWYQQSLDQGLQFLIQYYNGEERAKGNILERFSAQQFPDLHSELNLSSLELGDSALYFCASSRWGRNTGELFFGEGSRLTVL.